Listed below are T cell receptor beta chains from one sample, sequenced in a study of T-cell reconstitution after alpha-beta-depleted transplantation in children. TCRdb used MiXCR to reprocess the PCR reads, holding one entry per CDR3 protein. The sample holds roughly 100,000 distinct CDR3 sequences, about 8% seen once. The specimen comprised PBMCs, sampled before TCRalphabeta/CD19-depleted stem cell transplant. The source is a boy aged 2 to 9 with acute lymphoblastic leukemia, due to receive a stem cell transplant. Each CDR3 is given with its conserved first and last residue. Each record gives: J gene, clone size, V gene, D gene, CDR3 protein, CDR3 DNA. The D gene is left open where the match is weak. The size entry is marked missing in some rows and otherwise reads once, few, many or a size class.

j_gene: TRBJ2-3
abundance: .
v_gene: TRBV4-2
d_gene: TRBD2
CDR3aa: CASSLSSGGPTDTQYF
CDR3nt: TGTGCCAGCAGCCTGTCTAGCGGGGGGCCCACAGATACGCAGTATTTT

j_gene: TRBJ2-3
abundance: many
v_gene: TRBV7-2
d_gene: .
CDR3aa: CASSPGASASTDTQYF
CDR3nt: TGTGCCAGCAGCCCAGGCGCTAGCGCCAGCACAGATACGCAGTATTTT

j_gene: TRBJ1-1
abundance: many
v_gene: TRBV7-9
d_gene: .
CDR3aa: CASSLLETGNTEAFF
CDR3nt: TGTGCCAGCAGCTTATTGGAGACAGGGAACACTGAAGCTTTCTTT

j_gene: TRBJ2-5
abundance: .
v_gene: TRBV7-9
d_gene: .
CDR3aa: CASSPPPVETQYF
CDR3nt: TGTGCCAGCAGCCCCCCCCCCGTGGAGACCCAGTACTTC

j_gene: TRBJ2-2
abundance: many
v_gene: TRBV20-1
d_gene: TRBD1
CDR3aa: CSARAVRSQGAIGELFF
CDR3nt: TGCAGTGCTAGAGCAGTAAGGTCTCAGGGGGCAATCGGGGAGCTGTTTTTT

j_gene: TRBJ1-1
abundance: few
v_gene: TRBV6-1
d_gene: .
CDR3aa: CASSEVLVTEAFF
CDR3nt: TGTGCCAGCAGTGAAGTTCTAGTGACTGAAGCTTTCTTT

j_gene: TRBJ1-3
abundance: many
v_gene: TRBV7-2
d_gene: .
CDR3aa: CASSVVRQLGNTIYF
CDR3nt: TGTGCCAGCAGCGTAGTTCGACAGCTCGGAAACACCATATATTTT

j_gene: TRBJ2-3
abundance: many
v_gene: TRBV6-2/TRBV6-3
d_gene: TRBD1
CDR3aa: CASSAWDSRTDTQYF
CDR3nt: TGTGCCAGCAGTGCTTGGGACAGCCGCACAGATACGCAGTATTTT

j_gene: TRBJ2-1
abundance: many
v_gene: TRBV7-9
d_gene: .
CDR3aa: CASSSRTGDYNEQFF
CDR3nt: TGTGCCAGCAGCTCACGGACGGGGGATTACAATGAGCAGTTCTTC

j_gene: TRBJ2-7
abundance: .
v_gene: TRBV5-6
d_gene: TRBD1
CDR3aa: CASSFSAGTGLYEQYF
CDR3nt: TGTGCCAGCAGCTTCTCGGCGGGGACAGGGCTCTACGAGCAGTACTTC

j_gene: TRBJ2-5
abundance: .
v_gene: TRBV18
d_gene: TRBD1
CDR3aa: CASSPAGTGETQYF
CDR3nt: TGTGCCAGCTCACCAGCGGGGACAGGAGAGACCCAGTACTTC

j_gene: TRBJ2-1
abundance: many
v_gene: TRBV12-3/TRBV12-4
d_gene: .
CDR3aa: CASGSGLANEQFF
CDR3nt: TGTGCCAGCGGATCGGGACTTGCTAATGAGCAGTTCTTC

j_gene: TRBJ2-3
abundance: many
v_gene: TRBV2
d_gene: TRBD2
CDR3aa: CASRQNLWTSSSTDTQYF
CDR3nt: TGTGCCAGCAGGCAGAACTTATGGACTAGCTCAAGCACAGATACGCAGTATTTT

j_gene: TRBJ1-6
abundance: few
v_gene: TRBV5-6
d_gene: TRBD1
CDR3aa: CASSSRTGTGNSPLHF
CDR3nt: TGTGCCAGCAGCTCACGGACAGGGACTGGAAATTCACCCCTCCACTTT